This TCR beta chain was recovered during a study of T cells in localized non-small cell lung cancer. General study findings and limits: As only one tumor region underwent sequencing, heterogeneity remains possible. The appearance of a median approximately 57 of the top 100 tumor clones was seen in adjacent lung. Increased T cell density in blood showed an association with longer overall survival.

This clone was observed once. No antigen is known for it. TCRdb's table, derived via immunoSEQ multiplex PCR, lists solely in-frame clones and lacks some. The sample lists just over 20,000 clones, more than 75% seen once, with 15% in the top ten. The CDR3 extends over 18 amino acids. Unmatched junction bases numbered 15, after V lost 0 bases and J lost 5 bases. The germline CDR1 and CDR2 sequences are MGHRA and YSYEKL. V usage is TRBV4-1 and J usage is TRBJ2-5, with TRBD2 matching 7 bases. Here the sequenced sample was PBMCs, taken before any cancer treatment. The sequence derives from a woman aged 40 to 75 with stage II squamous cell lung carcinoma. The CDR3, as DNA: TGCGCCAGCAGCCAAGATCGGGGAACGGCGGGGGATAGGGAGACCCAGTACTTC. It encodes CASSQDRGTAGDRETQYF.